The clone carrying this T cell receptor beta chain appeared many times. As yet, its antigen is unknown. This sample was taken from a study of CD8 T cells in ankylosing spondylitis. CDR3 length equals 12 residues. Germline V CDR1 and CDR2: ENHRY, SYGVKD. With 4 bases removed from V and 7 bases from J, the gap between germline ends came to 9 bases. Points from the study as a whole: The clones that were linked to disease were reported to be significantly enriched in matched synovial fluid samples from ankylosing spondylitis patients. What appeared characteristic of ankylosing spondylitis blood was a TCR beta motif of several highly homologous variants. Clones that were linked to disease were CD8+ and were relatively rare in peripheral blood.

In making TCR beta libraries, quantitative 5'-RACE with molecular barcodes was used. MiXCR was run by TCRdb on the 5' RACE reads, yielding one entry per CDR3 protein. The sample records about 39,000 distinct CDR3 sequences, 10% being singletons. This sequence originates from a male donor with ankylosing spondylitis or in good health (not recorded which). Input material: blood, either unsorted or a sorted T cell fraction (not recorded which). The rearrangement uses TRBV10-3 and TRBJ2-3; D remains unclear. This CDR3 is CAISANGNTQYF. CDR3 in DNA: TGTGCCATCAGTGCTAATGGGAATACGCAGTATTTT.